The TCR beta chain described here comes from a study of T cell repertoires in cytomegalovirus infection. The germline CDR1 and CDR2 sequences are MNHNS and SASEGT. Deletions cut 11 bases from V and 1 base from J, with 10 bases between. The CDR3 runs 12 residues. TCRdb redid the calling of the reads with MiXCR, one entry per CDR3 protein. The sample lists around 530,000 distinct CDR3 sequences; more than 20% were seen once. Whole-study findings and limits: Within the response measured ex vivo, HLA-C-restricted CMV-specific TCR beta clonotypes were dominant. Of the TCR beta families, the public ones yielded a cumulative frequency that identified carriers of CMV plus the relevant HLA.

Regarding this clonotype: Its antigen remains unknown.

The sequenced sample consisted of PBMCs. This sequence joins TRBV6-1 and TRBJ2-3; D ambiguous. This sequence was found in a human donor in good health (CMV status not recorded). Some clones in this sample may be carry-over from other donors' samples. CDR3 sequence reads: CARSRGTDTQYF. The DNA of the CDR3 is TGTGCCCGCTCCCGAGGCACAGATACGCAGTATTTT.